Presented here are 6 T cell receptor beta chains from one specimen sequenced in a study of blood T cell repertoires in COVID-19. Data came from immunoSEQ multiplex PCR; TCRdb stores just in-frame clones and leaves some out. The data hold about 44,000 clones, with less than 85% observed a single time. The sample was peripheral blood. These receptors all come from an older woman with acute or convalescent COVID-19.

J is TRBJ2-1 and V is TRBV18; possibly TRBD2 for D (6 bases). Germline CDR1 reads KGHSH; CDR2 reads LQKENI. The V end was cut by 3 bases, the J end by 7 bases, with 13 bases between. This CDR3 spans 14 amino acids. The CDR3 loop is CASSPSRGRNEQFF. CDR3 nucleotide sequence: TGTGCCAGCTCACCCTCGCGGGGCAGGAATGAGCAGTTCTTC.

The chain carries TRBV19 and TRBJ2-3, with TRBD2 as a possible D gene (6 bases). The CDR3 is 15 amino acids. Germline V gene data show CDR1 as LNHDA and CDR2 as SQIVND (reference sequence). Trimming left V 3 bases short and J 3 bases short, with 13 bases between. CDR3 residues: CASSIPGVGTDTQYF. CDR3 nucleotides: TGTGCCAGTAGTATCCCGGGAGTTGGGACAGATACGCAGTATTTT.

The chain employs TRBV30 and TRBJ2-2; a weak D match, TRBD1 (5 bases). The V end was cut by 4 bases, the J end by 2 bases, with 8 bases between. Per the germline V gene, CDR1 is GTSNPN and CDR2 is SVGIG (reference sequence). The CDR3 extends over 13 amino acids. CDR3 loop: CAWKGQNTGELFF. The CDR3 DNA is TGTGCCTGGAAAGGACAAAACACCGGGGAGCTGTTTTTT.

The rearrangement links TRBV30 to TRBJ2-1; D uncertain. The V end was cut by 4 bases, the J end by 0 bases, with 10 bases between. The CDR3 loop spans 14 amino acids. Germline V lookup: CDR1 GTSNPN, CDR2 SVGIG (reference sequence). DNA for the CDR3: TGTGCCTGGAAACCGAAGAGCTCCTACAATGAGCAGTTCTTC. Residues: CAWKPKSSYNEQFF.

The chain uses TRBV6-5 and TRBJ1-5; D remains unclear. The germline V gene encodes CDR1 MNHEY and CDR2 SVGAGI. The CDR3 runs 11 residues. Trimming took 6 bases from V and 5 from J, leaving 5 bases between them. CDR3 in amino acids: CASRRDQPQHF. The CDR3 nucleotides are TGTGCCAGCAGGAGGGATCAGCCCCAGCATTTT.

This chain joins TRBV7-6 and TRBJ2-5; 12 nucleotides agree with TRBD2. Per the germline V gene, CDR1 is SGHVS and CDR2 is FNYEAQ. The V and J ends lost 4 bases and 4 bases, in that order; junction bases with no gene match: 7. CDR3 length: 16 residues. The chain's CDR3 is CASSSYGLAGLETQYF. In DNA form, the CDR3 reads TGTGCCAGCAGCTCCTACGGACTAGCGGGATTAGAGACCCAGTACTTC.